Following are 15 T cell receptor beta chains from one sample sequenced in a study of blood T cell repertoires in COVID-19. TCRdb's copy holds only in-frame clones and misses some; the assay was immunoSEQ multiplex PCR. The data hold over 85,000 clones, with about 85% observed a single time. Sequenced: peripheral blood. The receptors here all came from a human donor in a cohort sampled during active COVID-19.

This rearrangement joins TRBV28 to TRBJ1-2; D remains unclear. Trimming shortened V by 5 bases and J by 1 base, and 5 bases separated the two germline ends. This CDR3 is 12 amino acids long. Germline CDR1 reads MDHEN; CDR2 reads SYDVKM. CDR3 protein: CASSGLNYGYTF. In DNA form, the CDR3 reads TGTGCCAGCAGTGGGCTTAACTATGGCTACACCTTC.

The rearrangement uses TRBV5-6 and TRBJ1-1, with TRBD1 as a possible D gene (6 bases). Germline V CDR1 and CDR2: SGHDT, YYEEEE. With 10 bases removed from V and 3 bases from J, the gap between germline ends came to 16 bases. This CDR3 contains 13 residues. The CDR3, as DNA: TGTGCCCGCGGGAGGGGGGGGGACACTGAAGCTTTCTTT. As protein: CARGRGGDTEAFF.

The chain employs TRBV7-2 and TRBJ2-3; D call uncertain. Germline V gene sequence: CDR1 SGHTA, CDR2 FQGNSA. Trimming removed 1 base from V and 0 bases from J, with 14 bases in between. The CDR3 runs 17 residues. The CDR3 nucleotides are TGTGCCAGCAGCTTAGGCCCCCTCGCGGCTAGCACAGATACGCAGTATTTT. It codes for CASSLGPLAASTDTQYF.

This clone was recorded many times. The chain is built from TRBV2 and TRBJ2-7; TRBD2 matches at 12 bases. Germline V gene data show CDR1 as SNHLY and CDR2 as FYNNEI. The junction had 7 bases not matched to a gene; V was cut back by 10 bases and J by 6 bases. There are 13 residues in the CDR3. The CDR3 nucleotides are TGTGCCACCACTAGCGGGAGGATTGGCGAGCAGTACTTC. Protein: CATTSGRIGEQYF.

This clone was detected only a few times. The rearrangement links TRBV5-1 to TRBJ1-1, with 8 bases identical to TRBD1. This CDR3 comprises 14 residues. Germline assignment: CDR1 SGHRS and CDR2 YFSETQ. V gave up 4 bases and J gave up 5 bases; unmatched junction bases: 7. CDR3 region: CASSQGTGGTEAFF. The CDR3 nucleotides are TGCGCCAGCAGCCAAGGGACAGGAGGGACTGAAGCTTTCTTT.

The rearrangement uses TRBV4-3 and TRBJ2-1; a weak D match, TRBD2 (5 bases). The CDR3 sequence is 15 residues long. V shed 4 bases and J shed 4 bases, with 14 bases lying between them. Per the germline V gene, CDR1 is LGHNA and CDR2 is YSLEER. For the CDR3, the DNA is TGCGCCAGCAGCCCCCGGACTCCCGATTACAATGAGCAGTTCTTC. Encoded protein: CASSPRTPDYNEQFF.

This rearrangement joins TRBV6-2 or TRBV6-3 to TRBJ1-2; D ambiguous. CDR1 and CDR2 from the germline V gene are MNHEY and SVGEGT. The CDR3 spans 12 residues. The V end lost 3 bases, the J end lost 4 bases, and 6 bases lay between the germline ends. The CDR3 DNA follows: TGTGCCAGCAGTTATCGGGGCTATGGCTACACCTTC. Protein product: CASSYRGYGYTF.

J is TRBJ2-5 and V is TRBV19, with 7 bases fitting TRBD1. The J segment lost 5 bases and the V segment lost 0 bases, leaving 9 bases of the junction unmatched. Germline V gene sequence: CDR1 LNHDA, CDR2 SQIVND (reference sequence). This CDR3 spans 16 amino acids. CDR3 nucleotides: TGTGCCAGTAGTATAGAGGGGACAGAGGGCTTGGAGACCCAGTACTTC. As protein: CASSIEGTEGLETQYF.

The chain has TRBV10-3 and TRBJ2-3, with 10 bases identical to TRBD2. This CDR3 is built from 17 residues. The germline CDR1 and CDR2 sequences are ENHRY and SYGVKD. V was clipped by 0 bases and J by 3 bases; unmatched bases: 6. The CDR3 here is CAISESPKREGTDTQYF. The CDR3 DNA sequence: TGTGCCATCAGTGAGTCTCCCAAGCGGGAGGGTACAGATACGCAGTATTTT.

The chain joins TRBV11-2 to TRBJ1-1; 7 bases are shared with TRBD1. CDR1 and CDR2 from the germline V gene are SGHAT and FQNNGV. The CDR3 length is 14 residues. The V segment lost 5 bases and the J segment 3 bases; nucleotides outside the gene matches: 6. Here the CDR3 reads CASSPEQGYTEAFF. The CDR3 DNA reads TGTGCCAGCAGCCCTGAACAGGGGTACACTGAAGCTTTCTTT. The whole variable domain, filled in from reference TRBV11-2 and TRBJ1-1, reads EAGVAQSPRYKIIEKRQSVAFWCNPISGHATLYWYQQILGQGPKLLIQFQNNGVVDDSQLPKDRFSAERLKGVDSTLKIQPAKLEDSAVYLCASSPEQGYTEAFFGQGTRLTVV.

V and J are TRBV3-1 (or the pseudogene TRBV3-2) and TRBJ2-3; D not resolved. Trimming left V 0 bases short and J 6 bases short, with 13 bases between. Germline values: CDR1 LGHDT, CDR2 YNNKEL (reference sequence). The CDR3 is 15 amino acids. The CDR3 loop reads CASSQDAESGDTQYF. CDR3 sequence (DNA): TGTGCCAGCAGCCAAGATGCTGAAAGTGGCGATACGCAGTATTTT.

The V and J genes are TRBV19 and TRBJ1-1; D might be TRBD1 (5 bases). The V gene lost 4 bases and the J gene lost 0 bases, with 12 bases spanning the gap. CDR1 and CDR2 from the germline V gene are LNHDA and SQIVND (reference sequence). The CDR3 totals 15 residues. CDR3 amino acids: CASSTTDSLNTEAFF. CDR3 nucleotide sequence: TGTGCCAGTAGTACAACCGACAGTTTGAACACTGAAGCTTTCTTT.

The gene calls are TRBV7-8 and TRBJ1-2; TRBD1 matches at 7 bases. This CDR3 region has 12 residues. J lost 8 bases, V lost 6 bases, and 6 bases had no gene match. Germline CDR1 reads SGHVS; CDR2 reads FQNEAQ. CDR3 amino acids: CASRTTGHGYTF. CDR3 nucleotide sequence: TGTGCCAGCAGGACGACAGGGCACGGCTACACCTTC.

V usage is TRBV7-3 and J usage is TRBJ2-6; D may be TRBD1 (6 bases). The CDR3 has 16 residues. V lost 6 bases and J 0 bases, leaving 12 bases between the germline ends. In germline, CDR1 is SGHTA, CDR2 FQGTGA. The CDR3 sequence: CASRPDRISGANVLTF. CDR3 sequence (DNA): TGTGCCAGCAGGCCCGACAGGATCTCTGGGGCCAACGTCCTGACTTTC. Full variable domain (missing parts from reference TRBV7-3 and TRBJ2-6): GAGVSQTPSNKVTEKGKYVELRCDPISGHTALYWYRQSLGQGPEFLIYFQGTGAADDSGLPNDRFFAVRPEGSVSTLKIQRTERGDSAVYLCASRPDRISGANVLTFGAGSRLTVL.

The genes are TRBV15 and TRBJ2-5; 12 bases map to TRBD2. CDR1 LNHNV and CDR2 YYDKDF come from the germline V gene (reference sequence). V trimming: 5 bases; J trimming: 5 bases; junction bases outside the gene matches: 6. The CDR3 runs 15 residues. CDR3 amino acids: CATSAGLAGRETQYF. The CDR3 region has the DNA TGTGCCACCAGCGCGGGACTAGCGGGCCGGGAGACCCAGTACTTC.